A single sample is the source of the 30 T cell receptor beta chains below, sequenced in a study of control samples from healthy donors and cancer patients. Some clones are missing from TCRdb's copy, which holds only in-frame ones; the method was immunoSEQ multiplex PCR. The sample shows approximately 17,000 clones, roughly nine tenths of them seen only once. The sequencing input was PBMCs. All receptors come from a man aged 55 to 70 with head and neck cancer.

The genes are TRBV20-1 and TRBJ2-3; D not certain. Germline CDR1 DFQATT, CDR2 SNEGSKA (reference sequence). This CDR3 is built from 10 residues. V shed 5 bases and J shed 4 bases, with 4 bases lying between them. Here the CDR3 reads CSAPADTQYF. The CDR3 DNA reads TGCAGTGCTCCCGCAGATACGCAGTATTTT.

The chain is built from TRBV4-1 and TRBJ1-3; D may be TRBD1 (6 bases). Germline CDR1 is MGHRA and CDR2 is YSYEKL. The length of the CDR3 is 17 residues. With 1 base removed from V and 4 bases from J, the gap between germline ends came to 17 bases. Here the CDR3 DNA reads TGCGCCAGCAGCCAAGGGTTACAGGGTACGAGGGGAAACACCATATATTTT. The encoded protein is CASSQGLQGTRGNTIYF.

This chain links TRBV18 with TRBJ2-3; the match to TRBD1 covers 12 bases. V shed 3 bases and J 2 bases; nucleotides not matched to a gene: 0. This CDR3 has 15 residues. Germline V gene sequence: CDR1 KGHSH, CDR2 LQKENI. As DNA, the CDR3 is TGTGCCAGCTCACCGGGACAGGGGGCCACAGATACGCAGTATTTT. It codes for CASSPGQGATDTQYF. Complete variable domain (other parts from reference TRBV18 and TRBJ2-3): NAGVMQNPRHLVRRRGQEARLRCSPMKGHSHVYWYRQLPEEGLKFMVYLQKENIIDESGMPKERFSAEFPKEGPSILRIQQVVRGDSAAYFCASSPGQGATDTQYFGPGTRLTVL.

This rearrangement joins TRBV2 to TRBJ1-5, with TRBD1 as a possible D gene (6 bases). Trimming shortened V by 4 bases and J by 2 bases, and 12 bases separated the two germline ends. Germline V gene sequence: CDR1 SNHLY, CDR2 FYNNEI. The CDR3 has 15 amino acids. CDR3 residues: CASSVGAGGNQPQHF. As DNA, the CDR3 is TGTGCCAGCAGTGTTGGTGCAGGGGGCAATCAGCCCCAGCATTTT.

The chain joins TRBV10-1 to TRBJ2-1; a possible D gene is TRBD2 (5 bases). V dropped 6 bases and J dropped 10 bases, with 16 bases sitting between them. Germline assignment: CDR1 WNHNN and CDR2 SYGVQD (reference sequence). CDR3 length: 13 amino acids. The CDR3 spells CASSVGLFGEQFF. CDR3 sequence (DNA): TGCGCCAGCAGCGTTGGACTTTTCGGGGAGCAGTTCTTC.

The rearrangement joins TRBV5-5 to TRBJ2-7; 11 nucleotides agree with TRBD1. Losses at the gene ends were 4 bases for V and 3 bases for J; bases not matched to a gene: 9. In germline, CDR1 is SGHKS, CDR2 YYEKEE (reference sequence). CDR3 length equals 16 residues. The CDR3 spells CASSQGAGTGGYEQYF. The CDR3 nucleotides read TGTGCCAGCAGCCAGGGGGCCGGGACAGGGGGCTACGAGCAGTACTTC.

Notes on this clone: The identical CDR3 is also encoded by other nucleotide sequences in the sample. J is TRBJ2-7 and V is TRBV12-3 or TRBV12-4; D is unclear. V was clipped by 3 bases and J by 0 bases, with 6 bases between them. The CDR3 sequence is 13 residues long. The CDR3 nucleotides read TGTGCCAGCAGTTTTCTGGGCTCCTACGAGCAGTACTTC. Translating gives CASSFLGSYEQYF.

V and J are TRBV6-5 and TRBJ1-2, with a possible D match to TRBD1 (5 bases). This CDR3 has 15 residues. V lost 2 bases and J 4 bases, leaving 14 bases between the germline ends. Germline CDR1 and CDR2: MNHEY and SVGAGI. CDR3 in DNA: TGTGCCAGCAGTTACGGAGCAGGGAATTCCTATGGCTACACCTTC. Residues: CASSYGAGNSYGYTF.

The chain links TRBV9 to TRBJ1-4; D may be TRBD1 (6 bases). The CDR3 totals 15 residues. Trimming took off 4 bases at V and 8 bases at J, with 18 bases between the two ends. Germline V gene sequence: CDR1 SGDLS, CDR2 YYNGEE. Here the CDR3 reads CASSPRGSVGEKLFF. The CDR3 DNA reads TGTGCCAGCAGCCCGAGGGGGTCAGTCGGCGAAAAACTGTTTTTT. Filled out from reference TRBV9 and TRBJ1-4, the complete variable domain reads DSGVTQTPKHLITATGQRVTLRCSPRSGDLSVYWYQQSLDQGLQFLIQYYNGEERAKGNILERFSAQQFPDLHSELNLSSLELGDSALYFCASSPRGSVGEKLFFGSGTQLSVL.

This chain uses TRBV11-2 with TRBJ1-1, with unresolved D. The length of the CDR3 is 14 residues. CDR1 SGHAT and CDR2 FQNNGV come from the germline V gene. Trimming removed 1 base from V and 4 bases from J, with 10 bases in between. CDR3 coding DNA: TGTGCCAGCAGCTTAGTGTCTGGGAGCACTGAAGCTTTCTTT. This gives the protein CASSLVSGSTEAFF.

This clone appeared once. The V and J genes are TRBV2 and TRBJ2-3; no reliable D call. CDR1 SNHLY and CDR2 FYNNEI come from the germline V gene. CDR3 length: 13 residues. Trimming shortened V by 7 bases and J by 7 bases, and 15 bases separated the two germline ends. In DNA form, the CDR3 reads TGTGCCAGCAACCCTGATTCGGTCCATACGCAGTATTTT. It encodes CASNPDSVHTQYF.

The V gene is TRBV2, the J gene TRBJ2-3, with 9 bases fitting TRBD1. CDR1 and CDR2 from the germline V gene are SNHLY and FYNNEI. The CDR3 totals 15 residues. Germline trimming cut 7 bases from V and 8 bases from J; bases unmatched to any gene: 13. The CDR3 DNA reads TGTGCCAGCACCGAACAGGGGGCACTGGGTGCTACGCAGTATTTT. It encodes CASTEQGALGATQYF.

The V gene is TRBV10-2, the J gene TRBJ1-1; 9 bases are a match to TRBD1. CDR1 and CDR2 from the germline V gene are WSHSY and SAAADI. With 6 bases clipped from V and 1 base from J, the junction kept 3 bases outside the gene matches. This CDR3 comprises 14 residues. The CDR3 nucleotides are TGCGCCAGCAGGCTGGACAGGGGGAACACTGAAGCTTTCTTT. Its protein is CASRLDRGNTEAFF.

The gene calls are TRBV19 and TRBJ2-7; TRBD1 might be the D (6 bases). V lost 4 bases to trimming and J lost 4 bases, with 8 bases between them. The CDR3 has 12 amino acids. Germline CDR1 and CDR2: LNHDA and SQIVND (reference sequence). CDR3 in DNA: TGTGCCAGTAGTAAAGGGGGATACGAGCAGTACTTC. It yields the protein CASSKGGYEQYF.

The V and J genes are TRBV6-5 and TRBJ2-7, with 7 bases lining up with TRBD1. V lost 2 bases to trimming and J lost 4 bases; unmatched junction nucleotides: 8. CDR3 size: 15 residues. The germline V gene encodes CDR1 MNHEY and CDR2 SVGAGI. In DNA, the CDR3 is TGTGCCAGCAGTTACCGGGCCAGGGGGTCGTACGAGCAGTACTTC. Encoded protein: CASSYRARGSYEQYF.

The chain joins TRBV27 to TRBJ1-6; possibly TRBD1 for D (5 bases). This CDR3 has 15 amino acids. CDR1 is MNHEY, CDR2 SMNVEV, per germline (reference sequence). V shed 2 bases and J shed 3 bases, with 8 bases lying between them. The CDR3 sequence: CASSLGGLYNSPLHF. DNA of the CDR3: TGTGCCAGCAGTTTAGGGGGACTCTATAATTCACCCCTCCACTTT.

This clone was detected only a few times. This sequence joins TRBV6-4 and TRBJ2-2, with 8 bases aligning to TRBD2. The CDR3 loop spans 14 amino acids. V lost 5 bases to trimming and J lost 8 bases; unmatched junction nucleotides: 7. Germline V gene data show CDR1 as MRHNA and CDR2 as SNTAGT. The CDR3 here is CASSPGRVIGELFF. The CDR3 nucleotides read TGTGCCAGCAGTCCCGGGAGGGTGATAGGGGAGCTGTTTTTT.

The genes are TRBV19 and TRBJ1-5; D is undetermined. The CDR3 loop spans 13 amino acids. The V end lost 3 bases, the J end lost 5 bases, and 8 bases lay between the germline ends. The germline gives CDR1 LNHDA, CDR2 SQIVND (reference sequence). The CDR3 region has the DNA TGTGCCAGTAGTATCGACGGTTATCAGCCCCAGCATTTT. Translation: CASSIDGYQPQHF. The full variable domain, with the rest looked up from reference TRBV19 and TRBJ1-5, is DGGITQSPKYLFRKEGQNVTLSCEQNLNHDAMYWYRQDPGQGLRLIYYSQIVNDFQKGDIAEGYSVSREKKESFPLTVTSAQKNPTAFYLCASSIDGYQPQHFGDGTRLSIL.

The table lists this clone with a few counts. The genes are TRBV11-2 and TRBJ2-3, with 9 bases identical to TRBD2. Trimming at V came to 5 bases and at J to 2 bases, leaving 11 bases not matched to a gene. Germline-derived CDR1 and CDR2 are SGHAT and FQNNGV. This CDR3 region has 17 residues. CDR3 coding DNA: TGTGCCAGCAGCACCGGTTTTCAGCGGGGGGCCACAGATACGCAGTATTTT. Protein sequence: CASSTGFQRGATDTQYF. Full variable domain (remainder filled in from reference TRBV11-2 and TRBJ2-3): EAGVAQSPRYKIIEKRQSVAFWCNPISGHATLYWYQQILGQGPKLLIQFQNNGVVDDSQLPKDRFSAERLKGVDSTLKIQPAKLEDSAVYLCASSTGFQRGATDTQYFGPGTRLTVL.

The rearrangement links TRBV3-1 (or the pseudogene TRBV3-2) to TRBJ1-2; maybe TRBD1 (6 bases). Per the germline V gene, CDR1 is LGHDT and CDR2 is YNNKEL (reference sequence). The CDR3 has 12 amino acids. Trimming took 4 bases from V and 12 from J, leaving 15 bases between them. This CDR3 is CASSLSKTGNTF. CDR3 sequence (DNA): TGTGCCAGCAGCCTGTCAAAAACAGGGAACACCTTC.

The chain links TRBV3-1 (or the pseudogene TRBV3-2) to TRBJ2-5, with TRBD1 matching over 9 bases. The V gene end was trimmed by 4 bases and the J gene end by 7 bases; junction bases not matched to a gene: 7. The CDR3 extends over 14 amino acids. Germline lookup yields CDR1 LGHDT and CDR2 YNNKEL (reference sequence). CDR3 nucleotides: TGTGCCAGCAGCCGAGTGGGACAGGGTGGGACCCAGTACTTC. Translating gives CASSRVGQGGTQYF.

The chain employs TRBV10-3 and TRBJ2-7; TRBD2 aligns across 12 bases. V shed 0 bases and J 4 bases; nucleotides not matched to a gene: 4. Germline V gives CDR1 ENHRY, CDR2 SYGVKD. The CDR3 extends over 16 amino acids. The CDR3 loop is CAISESTSGGTYEQYF. CDR3 sequence (DNA): TGTGCCATCAGTGAGTCAACTAGCGGGGGGACTTACGAGCAGTACTTC.

The V call is TRBV13, the J call TRBJ2-7; 8 bases align to TRBD2. The length of the CDR3 is 15 residues. Germline CDR1 and CDR2: PRHDT and FYEKMQ (reference sequence). J lost 6 bases, V lost 8 bases, and 15 bases had no gene match. CDR3 nucleotide sequence: TGTGCCAGCGCTATTCGAGCCGGGACTAGGGGCGAGCAGTACTTC. It translates to CASAIRAGTRGEQYF.

Comment on this clone: Distinct nucleotide sequences in the sample also encode this CDR3. The rearrangement uses TRBV15 and TRBJ1-1; a possible D gene is TRBD1 (5 bases). Germline values: CDR1 LNHNV, CDR2 YYDKDF (reference sequence). The CDR3 runs to 13 residues. Trimming removed 9 bases from V and 1 base from J, with 12 bases in between. CDR3 nucleotides: TGTGCCACGGGGGGTCAGGGGAACACTGAAGCTTTCTTT. Its translation: CATGGQGNTEAFF.

CDR3 DNA sequence: TGTGCCAGCAGTGAGGAGGTGGCGATCACAGATACGCAGTATTTT. Amino acids: CASSEEVAITDTQYF. This chain connects TRBV6-1 to TRBJ2-3; tentative D call: TRBD2 (5 bases). Looked up from germline, CDR1 is MNHNS and CDR2 is SASEGT. V lost 3 bases and J 2 bases, leaving 12 bases between the germline ends. The CDR3 loop spans 15 amino acids.

The genes are TRBV5-6 and TRBJ1-2; TRBD1 aligns across 9 bases. Per germline, CDR1 SGHDT and CDR2 YYEEEE. The CDR3 is 15 residues long. V was clipped by 0 bases and J by 6 bases; unmatched bases: 6. CDR3 in DNA: TGTGCCAGCAGCTTGGTGGACAGGGGACTGCATGGCTACACCTTC. Amino acid sequence: CASSLVDRGLHGYTF.

The V call is TRBV19, the J call TRBJ2-1, with TRBD1 matching over 7 bases. V trimming: 0 bases; J trimming: 4 bases; junction bases outside the gene matches: 3. This CDR3 is 15 amino acids long. From germline, CDR1 is LNHDA and CDR2 SQIVND (reference sequence). The CDR3 nucleotides read TGTGCCAGTAGTATAGATGAGGGGGCGTACAATGAGCAGTTCTTC. Translation: CASSIDEGAYNEQFF.

The genes are TRBV3-1 (or the pseudogene TRBV3-2) and TRBJ1-2, with a tentative D call TRBD1 (6 bases). The V end was cut by 3 bases, the J end by 1 base, with 15 bases between. The CDR3 sequence is 16 residues long. CDR1 and CDR2 (germline): LGHDT, YNNKEL (reference sequence). CDR3 bases: TGTGCCAGCAGCCATTGGACTACAGGGTATAACTATGGCTACACCTTC. This codes for CASSHWTTGYNYGYTF.

The rearrangement joins TRBV7-8 to TRBJ1-1, with a tentative D call TRBD1 (6 bases). Germline V lookup: CDR1 SGHVS, CDR2 FQNEAQ. The V end was cut by 6 bases, the J end by 4 bases, with 9 bases between. The CDR3 loop spans 12 amino acids. The CDR3 DNA is TGTGCCAGCAGTCGGGGGGCCACTGAAGCTTTCTTT. Amino acid sequence: CASSRGATEAFF.

This chain joins TRBV27 and TRBJ2-7; D unclear. V lost 0 bases and J lost 3, with 6 bases in between. This CDR3 is built from 13 residues. Germline CDR1 reads MNHEY; CDR2 reads SMNVEV (reference sequence). The CDR3 spells CASSLSPVYEQYF. The CDR3, as DNA: TGTGCCAGCAGTTTATCACCGGTCTACGAGCAGTACTTC.